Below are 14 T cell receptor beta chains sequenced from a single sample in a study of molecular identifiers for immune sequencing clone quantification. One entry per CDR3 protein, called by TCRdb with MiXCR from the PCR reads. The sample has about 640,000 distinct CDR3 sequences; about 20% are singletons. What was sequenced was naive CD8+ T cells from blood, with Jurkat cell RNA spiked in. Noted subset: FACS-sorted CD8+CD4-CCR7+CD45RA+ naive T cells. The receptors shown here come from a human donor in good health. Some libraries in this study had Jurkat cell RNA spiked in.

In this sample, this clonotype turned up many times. CDR3 region: CASSSRGGSYEQYF. CDR3 bases: TGCGCCAGCAGTTCTCGGGGGGGTTCCTACGAGCAGTACTTC. The chain links TRBV5-1 to TRBJ2-7; 8 nucleotides agree with TRBD2. Germline CDR1 is SGHRS and CDR2 is YFSETQ. Trimming took 5 bases from V and 1 from J; bases not matched to a gene: 5. This CDR3 region has 14 residues.

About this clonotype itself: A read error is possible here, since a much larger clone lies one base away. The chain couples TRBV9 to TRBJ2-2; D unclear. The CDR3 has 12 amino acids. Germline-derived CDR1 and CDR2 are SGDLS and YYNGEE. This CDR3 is CASGVAAGELFF. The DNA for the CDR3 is TGTGCCAGCGGCGTAGCAGCCGGGGAGCTGTTTTTT.

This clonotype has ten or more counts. The CDR3: CASSQKGPAPIEGEQFF. The DNA of the CDR3 is TGCGCCAGCAGCCAAAAAGGTCCAGCACCGATCGAGGGTGAGCAGTTCTTC. The genes are TRBV4-3 and TRBJ2-1; perhaps TRBD2 as D (5 bases). Between the trimmed V and J ends, which lost 2 bases and 9 bases, there was a span of 23 bases. The CDR3 has 17 residues. Germline V gene sequence: CDR1 LGHNA, CDR2 YSLEER.

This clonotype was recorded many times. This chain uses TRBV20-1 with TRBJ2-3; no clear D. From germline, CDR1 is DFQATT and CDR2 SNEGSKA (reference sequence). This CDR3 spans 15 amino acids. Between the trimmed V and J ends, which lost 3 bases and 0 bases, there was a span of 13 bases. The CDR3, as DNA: TGCAGTGCTAGTTTCGGTCAGCCCAGCACAGATACGCAGTATTTT. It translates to CSASFGQPSTDTQYF.

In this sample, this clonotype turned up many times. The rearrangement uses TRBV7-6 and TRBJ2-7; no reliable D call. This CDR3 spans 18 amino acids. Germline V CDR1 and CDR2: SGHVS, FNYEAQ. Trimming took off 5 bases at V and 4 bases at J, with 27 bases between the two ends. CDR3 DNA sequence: TGTGCCAGCAGCCCTTGGACCGGGCCACTTGCGACAAGTTACGAGCAGTACTTC. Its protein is CASSPWTGPLATSYEQYF. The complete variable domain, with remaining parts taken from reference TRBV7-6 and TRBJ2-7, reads GAGVSQSPRYKVTKRGQDVALRCDPISGHVSLYWYRQALGQGPEFLTYFNYEAQQDKSGLPNDRFSAERPEGSISTLTIQRTEQRDSAMYRCASSPWTGPLATSYEQYFGPGTRLTVT.

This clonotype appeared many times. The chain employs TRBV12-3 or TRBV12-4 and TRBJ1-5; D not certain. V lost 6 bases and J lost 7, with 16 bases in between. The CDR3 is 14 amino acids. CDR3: CASRETGIEQPQHF. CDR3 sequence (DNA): TGTGCCAGCAGAGAAACGGGAATCGAACAGCCCCAGCATTTT.

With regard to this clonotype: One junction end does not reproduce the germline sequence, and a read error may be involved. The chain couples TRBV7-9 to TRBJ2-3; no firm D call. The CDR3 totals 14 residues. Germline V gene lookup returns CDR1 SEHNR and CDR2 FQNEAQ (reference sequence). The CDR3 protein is CAGSSGRTTDTQYF. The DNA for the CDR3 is TGTGCCGGCAGCTCCGGCAGGACCACAGATACGCAGTATTTT.

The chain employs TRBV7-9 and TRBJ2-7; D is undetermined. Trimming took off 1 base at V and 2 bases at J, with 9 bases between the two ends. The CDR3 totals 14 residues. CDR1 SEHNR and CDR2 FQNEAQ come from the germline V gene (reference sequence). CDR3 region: CASSLDPAAYEQYF. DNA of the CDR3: TGTGCCAGCAGCTTAGACCCGGCAGCCTACGAGCAGTACTTC.

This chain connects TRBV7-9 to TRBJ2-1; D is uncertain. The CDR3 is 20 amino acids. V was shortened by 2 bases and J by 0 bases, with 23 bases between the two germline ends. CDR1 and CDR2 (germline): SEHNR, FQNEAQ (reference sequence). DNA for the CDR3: TGTGCCAGCAGCTTACTAGGGATAGGCGTAGCTGTGAGCTCCTACAATGAGCAGTTCTTC. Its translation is CASSLLGIGVAVSSYNEQFF.

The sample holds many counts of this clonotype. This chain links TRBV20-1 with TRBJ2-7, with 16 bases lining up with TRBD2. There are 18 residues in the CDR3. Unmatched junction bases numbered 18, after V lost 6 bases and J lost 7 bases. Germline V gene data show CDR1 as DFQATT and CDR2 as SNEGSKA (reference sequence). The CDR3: CSAEQGQGLAGGPGEQYF. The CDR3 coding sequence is TGCAGTGCGGAACAGGGACAGGGACTAGCGGGAGGGCCGGGTGAGCAGTACTTC.

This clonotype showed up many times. CDR3 residues: CASSLGGENTDTQYF. Written as DNA, the CDR3 is TGTGCCAGCAGCTTAGGAGGCGAGAACACAGATACGCAGTATTTT. The rearrangement links TRBV13 to TRBJ2-3; D not certain. Looked up from germline, CDR1 is PRHDT and CDR2 is FYEKMQ (reference sequence). Trimming cost V 0 bases and J 2 bases, with 9 bases left between them. The CDR3 is made up of 15 amino acids.

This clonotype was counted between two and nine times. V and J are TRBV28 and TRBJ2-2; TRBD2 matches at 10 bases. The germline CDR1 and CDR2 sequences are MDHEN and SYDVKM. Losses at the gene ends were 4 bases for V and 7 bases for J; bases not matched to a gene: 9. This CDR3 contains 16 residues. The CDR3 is CASSSSGSEMGGELFF. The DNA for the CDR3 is TGTGCCAGCAGTTCTAGCGGGAGTGAAATGGGCGGGGAGCTGTTTTTT.

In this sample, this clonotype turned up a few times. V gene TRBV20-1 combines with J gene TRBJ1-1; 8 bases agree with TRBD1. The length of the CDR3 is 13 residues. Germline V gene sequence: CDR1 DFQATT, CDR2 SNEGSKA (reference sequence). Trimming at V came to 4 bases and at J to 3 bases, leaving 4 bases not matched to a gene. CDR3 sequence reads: CSATNRGYTEAFF. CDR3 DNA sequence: TGCAGTGCTACGAACAGGGGGTACACTGAAGCTTTCTTT.

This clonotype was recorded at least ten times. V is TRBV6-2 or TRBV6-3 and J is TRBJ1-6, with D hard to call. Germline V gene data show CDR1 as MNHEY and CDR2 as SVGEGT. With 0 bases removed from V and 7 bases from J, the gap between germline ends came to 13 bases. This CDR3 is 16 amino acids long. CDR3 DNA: TGTGCCAGCAGTTACTCGAGGTCGGTTTCGAATTCACCCCTCCACTTT. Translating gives CASSYSRSVSNSPLHF.